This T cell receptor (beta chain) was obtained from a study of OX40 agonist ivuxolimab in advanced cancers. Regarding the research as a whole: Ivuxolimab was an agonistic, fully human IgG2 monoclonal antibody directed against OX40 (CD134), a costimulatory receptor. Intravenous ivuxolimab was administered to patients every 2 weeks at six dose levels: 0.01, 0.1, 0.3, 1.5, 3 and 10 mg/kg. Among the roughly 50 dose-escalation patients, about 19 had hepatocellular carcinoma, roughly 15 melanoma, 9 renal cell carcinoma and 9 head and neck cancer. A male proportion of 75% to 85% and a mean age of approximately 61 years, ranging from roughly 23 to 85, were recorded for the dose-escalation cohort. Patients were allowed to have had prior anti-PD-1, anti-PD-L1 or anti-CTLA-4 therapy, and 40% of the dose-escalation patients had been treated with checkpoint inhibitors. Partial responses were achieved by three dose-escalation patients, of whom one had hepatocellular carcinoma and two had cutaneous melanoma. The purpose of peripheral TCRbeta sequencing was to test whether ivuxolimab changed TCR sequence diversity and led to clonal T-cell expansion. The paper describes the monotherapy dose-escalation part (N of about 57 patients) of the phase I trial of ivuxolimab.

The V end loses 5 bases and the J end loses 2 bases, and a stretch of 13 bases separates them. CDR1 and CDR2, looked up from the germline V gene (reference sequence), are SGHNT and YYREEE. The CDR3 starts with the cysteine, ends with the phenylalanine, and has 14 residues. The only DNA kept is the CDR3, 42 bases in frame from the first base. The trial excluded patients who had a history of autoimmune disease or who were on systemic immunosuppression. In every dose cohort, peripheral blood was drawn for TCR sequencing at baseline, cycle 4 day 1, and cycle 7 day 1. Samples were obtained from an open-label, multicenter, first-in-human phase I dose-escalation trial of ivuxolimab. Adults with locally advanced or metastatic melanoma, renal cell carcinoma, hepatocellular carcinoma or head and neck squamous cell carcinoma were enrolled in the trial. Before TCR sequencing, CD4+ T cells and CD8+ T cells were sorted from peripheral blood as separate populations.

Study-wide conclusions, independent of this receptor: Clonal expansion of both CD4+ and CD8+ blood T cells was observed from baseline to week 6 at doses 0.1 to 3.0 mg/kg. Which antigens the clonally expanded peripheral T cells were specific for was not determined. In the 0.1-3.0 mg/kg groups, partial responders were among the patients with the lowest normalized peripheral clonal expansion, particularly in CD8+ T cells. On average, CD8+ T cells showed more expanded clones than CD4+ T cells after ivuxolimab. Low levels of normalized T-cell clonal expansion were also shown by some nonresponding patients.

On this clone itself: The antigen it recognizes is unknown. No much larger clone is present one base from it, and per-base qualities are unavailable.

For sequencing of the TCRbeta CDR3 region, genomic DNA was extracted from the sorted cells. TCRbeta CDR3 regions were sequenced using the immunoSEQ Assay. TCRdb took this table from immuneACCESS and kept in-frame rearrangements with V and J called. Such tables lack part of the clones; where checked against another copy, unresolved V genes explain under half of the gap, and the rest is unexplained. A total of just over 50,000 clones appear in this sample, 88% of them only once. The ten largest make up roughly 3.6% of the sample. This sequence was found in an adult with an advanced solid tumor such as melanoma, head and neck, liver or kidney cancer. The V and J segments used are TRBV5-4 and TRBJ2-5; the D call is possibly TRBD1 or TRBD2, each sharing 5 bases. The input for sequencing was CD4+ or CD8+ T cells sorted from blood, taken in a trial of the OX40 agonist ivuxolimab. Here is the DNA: TGTGCCAGCAGTATTGGGACGGTTCAAGAGACCCAGTACTTC. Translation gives CASSIGTVQETQYF.